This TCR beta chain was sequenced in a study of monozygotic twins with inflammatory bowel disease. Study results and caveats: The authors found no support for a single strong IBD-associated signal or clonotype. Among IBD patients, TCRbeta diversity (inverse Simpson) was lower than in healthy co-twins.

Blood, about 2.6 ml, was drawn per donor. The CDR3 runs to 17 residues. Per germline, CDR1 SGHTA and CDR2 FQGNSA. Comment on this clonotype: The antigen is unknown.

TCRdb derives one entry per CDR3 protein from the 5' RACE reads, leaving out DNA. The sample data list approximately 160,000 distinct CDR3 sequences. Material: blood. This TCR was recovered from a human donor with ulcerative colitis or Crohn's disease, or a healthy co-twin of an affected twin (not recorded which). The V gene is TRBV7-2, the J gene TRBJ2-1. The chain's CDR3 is CASSLAPAGNSYNEQFF. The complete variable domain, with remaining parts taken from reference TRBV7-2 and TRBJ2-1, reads GAGVSQSPSNKVTEKGKDVELRCDPISGHTALYWYRQSLGQGLEFLIYFQGNSAPDKSGLPSDRFSAERTGGSVSTLTIQRTQQEDSAVYLCASSLAPAGNSYNEQFFGPGTRLTVL.